This T cell receptor beta chain stems from a study of vaccination effects on CD4 cells after COVID-19. With respect to this clone: The target antigen is unknown.

Data came from immunoSEQ multiplex PCR; TCRdb stores just in-frame clones and leaves some out. The sample yields tens of thousands of clones, roughly 81% seen once. The CDR3 runs 13 residues. V was clipped by 7 bases and J by 2 bases, with 11 bases between them. Germline V gene sequence: CDR1 LNHDA, CDR2 SQIVND (reference sequence). ViraFEST expansion of antigen-specific CD4+ T cells with viral peptide pools preceded sequencing. The authors isolated CD4+ T cells after about 10 days of culture. Participants completed two doses of the BNT162b2 or mRNA-1273 vaccine. Half-medium exchanges with IL-2 medium took place on days 3 and 7.

This receptor was obtained from a human donor who received a COVID-19 vaccine. The chain is built from TRBV19 and TRBJ1-1; D is possibly TRBD1 (5 bases). Specimen: CD4+ T cells from PBMCs cultured with HCoV-229E spike peptides, collected after COVID-19 vaccination. CDR3 nucleotides: TGTGCCAGTACCCCGGGGGTAAACACTGAAGCTTTCTTT. As protein: CASTPGVNTEAFF.